These T cell receptor beta chains were read from a single sample in a study of blood T cell repertoires in COVID-19. The assay was immunoSEQ multiplex PCR, and TCRdb's table has in-frame clones only and misses some. The data show about 200,000 clones, 80% to 85% seen once. Sequencing was carried out using PBMCs or T cells enriched from blood (not recorded which). Receptors were obtained from a man between 40 and 49 years old who had recovered from COVID-19. Both conserved end residues are part of each CDR3. The D gene is left open where the match is weak.

CDR3 protein: CASSFTGGEKLFF
V gene: TRBV5-1
J gene: TRBJ1-4
D gene: NA

CDR3 protein: CASSSRDRGPWELFF
V gene: TRBV6-6
J gene: TRBJ2-2
D gene: TRBD1

CDR3 protein: CASSQYRGAGYTF
V gene: TRBV3-1/TRBV3-2
J gene: TRBJ1-2
D gene: TRBD1

CDR3 protein: CATNLGEVGNTIYF
V gene: TRBV10-3
J gene: TRBJ1-3
D gene: NA

CDR3 protein: CASRRTGTYEQYF
V gene: TRBV12-3/TRBV12-4
J gene: TRBJ2-7
D gene: NA

CDR3 protein: CASSQDSWEDTQYF
V gene: TRBV4-2
J gene: TRBJ2-3
D gene: NA

CDR3 protein: CASRGQGVTNEKLFF
V gene: TRBV2
J gene: TRBJ1-4
D gene: TRBD1

CDR3 protein: CASSSDRGTEAFF
V gene: TRBV5-6
J gene: TRBJ1-1
D gene: TRBD1

CDR3 protein: CASTTGGSGYNEQFF
V gene: TRBV27
J gene: TRBJ2-1
D gene: TRBD2

CDR3 protein: CASSSQGATNEKLFF
V gene: TRBV6-5
J gene: TRBJ1-4
D gene: TRBD1

CDR3 protein: CASSELGRGSNYGYTF
V gene: TRBV2
J gene: TRBJ1-2
D gene: NA

CDR3 protein: CASSLTTGGFAGANVLTF
V gene: TRBV11-2
J gene: TRBJ2-6
D gene: TRBD2

CDR3 protein: CASSLQGDYGYTF
V gene: TRBV5-6
J gene: TRBJ1-2
D gene: TRBD1

CDR3 protein: CASSLDQGSNEKLFF
V gene: TRBV5-1
J gene: TRBJ1-4
D gene: NA

CDR3 protein: CASSYLGQGEVYGYTF
V gene: TRBV6-5
J gene: TRBJ1-2
D gene: TRBD1

CDR3 protein: CAWGGGPSQPQHF
V gene: TRBV30
J gene: TRBJ1-5
D gene: NA

CDR3 protein: CASSMGQHANSPLHF
V gene: TRBV5-1
J gene: TRBJ1-6
D gene: TRBD1

CDR3 protein: CASSIRRGAGIGYTF
V gene: TRBV4-2
J gene: TRBJ1-2
D gene: NA

CDR3 protein: CASSPRAPSSYNEQFF
V gene: TRBV7-9
J gene: TRBJ2-1
D gene: NA

CDR3 protein: CASTWGTGPNTEAFF
V gene: TRBV2
J gene: TRBJ1-1
D gene: TRBD1

CDR3 protein: CASSQPVAPYEQYF
V gene: TRBV7-8
J gene: TRBJ2-7
D gene: NA

CDR3 protein: CASSLSGVETQYF
V gene: TRBV12-3/TRBV12-4
J gene: TRBJ2-5
D gene: NA

CDR3 protein: CASSPSGVGNTIYF
V gene: TRBV4-3
J gene: TRBJ1-3
D gene: NA

CDR3 protein: CASSLARHLNYNVLTF
V gene: TRBV7-9
J gene: TRBJ2-6
D gene: NA

CDR3 protein: CASSFRDSYEQYF
V gene: TRBV28
J gene: TRBJ2-7
D gene: TRBD1

CDR3 protein: CASGTLGVWTEAFF
V gene: TRBV28
J gene: TRBJ1-1
D gene: NA

CDR3 protein: CASSPSSGGTDTQYF
V gene: TRBV6-4
J gene: TRBJ2-3
D gene: TRBD2

CDR3 protein: CASSPGQAFSGNTIYF
V gene: TRBV18
J gene: TRBJ1-3
D gene: TRBD1

CDR3 protein: CSVEGLSAAGNTIYF
V gene: TRBV29-1
J gene: TRBJ1-3
D gene: NA

CDR3 protein: CASSQPGWMVAEAFF
V gene: TRBV4-2
J gene: TRBJ1-1
D gene: NA

CDR3 protein: CASSLVATNYGYTF
V gene: TRBV7-9
J gene: TRBJ1-2
D gene: NA

CDR3 protein: CASNLRQGARTEAFF
V gene: TRBV2
J gene: TRBJ1-1
D gene: TRBD1

CDR3 protein: CASSLEYRGSNYGYTF
V gene: TRBV7-9
J gene: TRBJ1-2
D gene: TRBD1

CDR3 protein: CATTSGLRGMMNEQFF
V gene: TRBV2
J gene: TRBJ2-1
D gene: TRBD2

CDR3 protein: CASSLASETQYF
V gene: TRBV5-1
J gene: TRBJ2-5
D gene: NA

CDR3 protein: CAWTRLAGSTDTQYF
V gene: TRBV30
J gene: TRBJ2-3
D gene: TRBD2

CDR3 protein: CASTRQGVNTEAFF
V gene: TRBV2
J gene: TRBJ1-1
D gene: TRBD1

CDR3 protein: CASSYGGSRGLSNQPQHF
V gene: TRBV7-9
J gene: TRBJ1-5
D gene: TRBD1

CDR3 protein: CASSYQGVNGYTF
V gene: TRBV6-5
J gene: TRBJ1-2
D gene: TRBD1

CDR3 protein: CASTTTGNEKLFF
V gene: TRBV7-9
J gene: TRBJ1-4
D gene: TRBD1